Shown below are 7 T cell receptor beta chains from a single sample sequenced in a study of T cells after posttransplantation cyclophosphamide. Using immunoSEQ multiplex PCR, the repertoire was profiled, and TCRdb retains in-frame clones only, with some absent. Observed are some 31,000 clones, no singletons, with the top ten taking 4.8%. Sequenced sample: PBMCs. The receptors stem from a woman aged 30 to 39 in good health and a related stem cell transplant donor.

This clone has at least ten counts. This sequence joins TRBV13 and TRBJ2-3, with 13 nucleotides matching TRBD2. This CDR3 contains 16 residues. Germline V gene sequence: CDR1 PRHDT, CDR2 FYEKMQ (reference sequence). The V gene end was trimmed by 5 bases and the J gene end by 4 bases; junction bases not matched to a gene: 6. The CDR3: CASSPPLAGGADTQYF. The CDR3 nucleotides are TGTGCCAGCAGCCCCCCACTAGCGGGGGGGGCAGATACGCAGTATTTT.

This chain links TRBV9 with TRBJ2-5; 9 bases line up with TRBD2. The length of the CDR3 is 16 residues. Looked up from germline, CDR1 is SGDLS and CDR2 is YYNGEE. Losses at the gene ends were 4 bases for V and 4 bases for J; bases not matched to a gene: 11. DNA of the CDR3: TGTGCCAGCAGCCCACTCGGTCTAGCGGGGCGAGAGACCCAGTACTTC. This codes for CASSPLGLAGRETQYF.

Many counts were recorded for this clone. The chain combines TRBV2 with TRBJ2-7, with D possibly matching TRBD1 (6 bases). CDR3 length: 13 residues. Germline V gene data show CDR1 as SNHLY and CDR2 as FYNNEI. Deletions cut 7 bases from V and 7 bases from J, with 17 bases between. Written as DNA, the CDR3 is TGTGCCAGCATGGCCGTGGGGGCAGGGGAGCAGTACTTC. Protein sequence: CASMAVGAGEQYF.

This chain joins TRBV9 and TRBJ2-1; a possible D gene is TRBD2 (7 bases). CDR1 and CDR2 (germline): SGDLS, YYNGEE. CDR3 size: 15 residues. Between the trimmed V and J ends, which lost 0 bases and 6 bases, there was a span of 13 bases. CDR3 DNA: TGTGCCAGCAGCGTAGCGGGGGGCCTGTTCAATGAGCAGTTCTTC. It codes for CASSVAGGLFNEQFF.

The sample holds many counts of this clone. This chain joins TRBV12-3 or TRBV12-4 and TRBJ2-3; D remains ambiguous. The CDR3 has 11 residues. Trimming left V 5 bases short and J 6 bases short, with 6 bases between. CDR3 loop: CASSQGDTQYF. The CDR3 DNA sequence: TGTGCCAGCAGTCAAGGGGATACGCAGTATTTT.

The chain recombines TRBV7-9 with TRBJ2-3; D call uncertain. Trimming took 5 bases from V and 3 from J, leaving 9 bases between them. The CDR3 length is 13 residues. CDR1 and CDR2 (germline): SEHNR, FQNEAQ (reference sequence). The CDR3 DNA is TGTGCCAGCAGCCCACCCCAGACAGATACGCAGTATTTT. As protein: CASSPPQTDTQYF.

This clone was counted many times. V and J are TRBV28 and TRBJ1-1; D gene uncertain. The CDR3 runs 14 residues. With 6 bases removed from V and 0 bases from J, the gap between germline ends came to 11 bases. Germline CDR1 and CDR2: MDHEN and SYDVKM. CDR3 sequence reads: CASSPTTMNTEAFF. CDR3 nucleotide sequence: TGTGCCAGCAGCCCGACAACCATGAACACTGAAGCTTTCTTT.